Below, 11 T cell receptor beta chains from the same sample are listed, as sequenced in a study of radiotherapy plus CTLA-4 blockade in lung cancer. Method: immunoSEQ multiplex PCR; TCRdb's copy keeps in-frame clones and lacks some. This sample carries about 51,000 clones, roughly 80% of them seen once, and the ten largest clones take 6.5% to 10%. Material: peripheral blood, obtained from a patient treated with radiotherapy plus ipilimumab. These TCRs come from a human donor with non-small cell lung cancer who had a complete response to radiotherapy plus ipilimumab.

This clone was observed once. This CDR3 reads CSAARETQYF. As DNA, the CDR3 is TGCAGTGCCGCTCGGGAGACCCAGTACTTC. The chain has TRBV20-1 and TRBJ2-5, with D uncertain. The CDR3 has 10 residues. Trimming removed 6 bases from V and 5 bases from J, with 7 bases in between. Germline CDR1 is DFQATT and CDR2 is SNEGSKA (reference sequence).

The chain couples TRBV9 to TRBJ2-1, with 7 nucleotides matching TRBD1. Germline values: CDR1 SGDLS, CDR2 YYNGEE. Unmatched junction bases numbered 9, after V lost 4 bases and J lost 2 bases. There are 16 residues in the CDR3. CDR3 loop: CASSFSVGTAYNEQFF. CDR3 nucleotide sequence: TGTGCCAGCAGCTTTAGTGTGGGGACAGCCTACAATGAGCAGTTCTTC.

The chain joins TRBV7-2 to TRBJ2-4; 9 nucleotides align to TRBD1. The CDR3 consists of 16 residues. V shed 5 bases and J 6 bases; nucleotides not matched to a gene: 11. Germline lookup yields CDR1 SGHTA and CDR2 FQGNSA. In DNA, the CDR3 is TGTGCCAGCAGCCCCACGATGACAGGGGGAGGAAACATTCAGTACTTC. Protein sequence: CASSPTMTGGGNIQYF. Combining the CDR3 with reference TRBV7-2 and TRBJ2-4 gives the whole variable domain GAGVSQSPSNKVTEKGKDVELRCDPISGHTALYWYRQSLGQGLEFLIYFQGNSAPDKSGLPSDRFSAERTGGSVSTLTIQRTQQEDSAVYLCASSPTMTGGGNIQYFGAGTRLSVL.

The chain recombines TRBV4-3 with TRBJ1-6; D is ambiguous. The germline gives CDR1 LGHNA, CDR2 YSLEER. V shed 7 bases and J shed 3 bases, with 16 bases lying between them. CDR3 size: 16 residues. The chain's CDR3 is CASNNIEGYYNSPLHF. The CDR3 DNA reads TGCGCCAGCAACAACATAGAGGGATACTATAATTCACCCCTCCACTTT.

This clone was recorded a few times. The CDR3: CASSFEANTEAFF. The CDR3 DNA follows: TGTGCCAGCAGCTTCGAAGCGAACACTGAAGCTTTCTTT. V is TRBV7-8 and J is TRBJ1-1, with D hard to call. The CDR3 sequence is 13 residues long. Germline CDR1 reads SGHVS; CDR2 reads FQNEAQ. V was cut by 3 bases and J by 1 base, with 6 bases left in between. Full variable domain (remainder filled in from reference TRBV7-8 and TRBJ1-1): GAGVSQSPRYKVAKRGQDVALRCDPISGHVSLFWYQQALGQGPEFLTYFQNEAQLDKSGLPSDRFFAERPEGSVSTLKIQRTQQEDSAVYLCASSFEANTEAFFGQGTRLTVV.

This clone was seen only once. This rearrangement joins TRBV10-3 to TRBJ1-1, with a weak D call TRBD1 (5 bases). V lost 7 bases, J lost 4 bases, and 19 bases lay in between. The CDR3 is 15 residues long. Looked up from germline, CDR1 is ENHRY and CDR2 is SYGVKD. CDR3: CAIMGDGGTATEAFF. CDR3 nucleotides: TGTGCCATCATGGGGGATGGGGGGACGGCCACTGAAGCTTTCTTT.

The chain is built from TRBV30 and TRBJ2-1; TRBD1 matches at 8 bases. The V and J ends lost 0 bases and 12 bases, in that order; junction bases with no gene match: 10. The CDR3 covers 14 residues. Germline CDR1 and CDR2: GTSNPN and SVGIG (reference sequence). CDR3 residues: CAWSVISGGTGQFF. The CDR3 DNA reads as TGTGCCTGGAGTGTAATATCAGGCGGGACAGGGCAGTTCTTC.

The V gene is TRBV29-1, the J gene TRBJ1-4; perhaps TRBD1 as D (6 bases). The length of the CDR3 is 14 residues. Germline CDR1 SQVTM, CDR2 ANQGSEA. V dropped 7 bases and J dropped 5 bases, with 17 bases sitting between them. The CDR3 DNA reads TGCAGCGCCGTCTGGGGCAGGGGAAATGAAAAACTGTTTTTT. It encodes CSAVWGRGNEKLFF.

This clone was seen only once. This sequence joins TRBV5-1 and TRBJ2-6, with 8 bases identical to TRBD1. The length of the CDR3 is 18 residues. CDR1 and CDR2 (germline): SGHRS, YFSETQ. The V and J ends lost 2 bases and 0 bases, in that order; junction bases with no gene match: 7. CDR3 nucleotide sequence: TGCGCCAGCAGCTTAACCGGGACAGGAGACTCTGGGGCCAACGTCCTGACTTTC. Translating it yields CASSLTGTGDSGANVLTF. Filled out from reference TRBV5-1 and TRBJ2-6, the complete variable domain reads KAGVTQTPRYLIKTRGQQVTLSCSPISGHRSVSWYQQTPGQGLQFLFEYFSETQRNKGNFPGRFSGRQFSNSRSEMNVSTLELGDSALYLCASSLTGTGDSGANVLTFGAGSRLTVL.

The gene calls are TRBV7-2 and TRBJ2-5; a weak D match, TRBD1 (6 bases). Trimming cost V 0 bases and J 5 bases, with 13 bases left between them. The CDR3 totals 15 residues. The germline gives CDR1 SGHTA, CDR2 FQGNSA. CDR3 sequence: CASSLAAQGRETQYF. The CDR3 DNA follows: TGTGCCAGCAGCTTAGCGGCTCAGGGGCGGGAGACCCAGTACTTC.

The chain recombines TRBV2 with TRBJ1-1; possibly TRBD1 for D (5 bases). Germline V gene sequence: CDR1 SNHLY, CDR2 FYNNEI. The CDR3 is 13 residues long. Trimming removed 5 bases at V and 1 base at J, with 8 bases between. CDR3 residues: CASSSDRNTEAFF. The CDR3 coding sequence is TGTGCCAGCAGTTCAGACAGGAACACTGAAGCTTTCTTT.